This TCR beta chain was observed in a study of shared clonotypes between healthy human individuals (dated by TCRdb to about 2020). In the study overall: The cohort comprised two women and a few men aged 18 to 49 years. For each donor, CD4 naive and CD4 memory were each run on three plates, CD8 naive on two plates, and CD8 memory on one plate. To estimate repertoire size and how much clonotypes are shared between individuals, the study performed deep sequencing of blood TCR repertoires from roughly five healthy adults. To increase sequencing depth and limit assay-specific biases, TCR repertoire library preparation and sequencing were carried out by different laboratories using diverse techniques. Leukapheresis yielded between about 0.85 and 10 billion PBMCs per donor.

The CDR3 runs 13 amino acids, cysteine and phenylalanine included. Only CDR3 DNA remains: 39 bases, in frame from the first base. Sequences LNHDA (CDR1) and SQIVND (CDR2) are obtained from the germline V gene (reference sequence). For this clone: Its binding antigen is unknown. No clone much larger than this one lies a single base away; base qualities are absent.

Results and caveats for the whole study, not just this receptor: Sharing across a few donors was observed for 4.5% to 6.5% of naive CD4, under 4% of naive CD8, about 2.3% of memory CD4, and about 0.4% of memory CD8 clonotypes. Naive subsets generally had larger estimated clonotype richness than memory subsets did. Clonotypes shared by all four sorted-subset donors showed higher generation probabilities than non-shared clonotypes. Because the study included only a small number of donors, the genetic and exposure-history diversity represented was limited. Incomplete sequencing was indicated by rarefaction of sorted-subset datasets, despite the large sequencing depth. Sampling was restricted to blood, and TCR repertoires in tissues likely differ from the TCR repertoires found in blood. Pairwise subsampling indicated that sequencing depth was expected to affect the degree of clonotype sharing among donors.

CD8 naive samples were obtained by positive selection for CCR7 among CD45RO-negative cells, yielding a CD45RA+CCR7+ population from which TemRA cells were excluded. The donors were healthy, HIV-negative adults with no recently reported acute infections or vaccinations. Only Caucasian adults living in Nashville, Tennessee, USA were represented among the donors. After blood collection by leukapheresis, PBMCs were isolated using Ficoll-Histopaque density gradient centrifugation and then cryopreserved in the vapor phase of liquid nitrogen. Purity and quantity of every magnetically sorted T cell population were checked by analytical flow cytometry. Genomic DNA was isolated from every sorted fraction and measured by UV absorbance on a Nanodrop 2000c. TCR CDR3 regions were amplified from genomic DNA by multiplex PCR using the deep immunoSEQ assay. Genomic DNA extracted from each cell subset was distributed evenly over all wells of several immunoSEQ 96-well plates, and each plate served as one replicate. For sorted subsets, approximately 210 ng of genomic DNA, equivalent to 25,000 to 35,000 T cell genomes, went into each replicate PCR. The purified libraries were quantified using a Qubit 3.0 fluorometer, sized with a Bioanalyzer 2100, and then quantified again using the KAPA Library Quantification kit. A separate single-read 150-cycle Illumina NextSeq 550 flow cell was used to sequence each immunoSEQ 96-well plate. In the original analysis: The immunoSEQ output contained only junctional sequences without quality scores, so filtering could not match that applied to full-length reads. Sequences were annotated with PyIR, a Python wrapper for IgBLAST v1.9, and V/J genes and CDR3 were assigned using IMGT germline references. Reads were filtered out if the reads had weak V/J assignments (E-value above 1e-6), no CDR3, stop codons, out-of-frame junctions, or ambiguous translated residues. V3J clonotypes were defined as sequences sharing an identical inferred V gene, J gene, and CDR3 amino acid sequence. The percentage overlap between two repertoires was calculated by dividing the number of shared unique clonotypes by the size of the smaller repertoire. Three approaches were used to assess repertoire richness: RTK rarefaction, the Chao1 estimator, and Recon v2.1 estimates of unobserved clonotypes. OLGA was used to compute generation probabilities for all TCRbeta clonotypes that the gDNA method yielded from a few donors. Here the immuneACCESS table is served through TCRdb, limited to in-frame sequences with V and J called. Missing clones are a known gap in these copies; in checked studies unresolved V genes cover under half, and the rest lacks a known reason. V and J calls and clone size are copied from that table; D and trimming were computed from the DNA. This sample has around 600,000 clones in its table, and roughly 96% of those were observed once. The leading ten clones occupy over 0.09% of the sample.

Sample: naive CD8+ T cells sorted from blood. The intended sense of this specimen's cell subset or site label: CD45RA+CCR7+. This sequence originates from a woman in her 30s in good health. The rearranged segments are TRBV19 and TRBJ2-5, with an unclear D gene assignment. The closer fit of TRBJ2-7 to the DNA end suggests the J call may be wrong. The CDR3 amino acid sequence is: CASSIADSYEQYF. DNA sequence: TGTGCCAGTAGTATCGCAGACTCCTACGAGCAGTACTTC.